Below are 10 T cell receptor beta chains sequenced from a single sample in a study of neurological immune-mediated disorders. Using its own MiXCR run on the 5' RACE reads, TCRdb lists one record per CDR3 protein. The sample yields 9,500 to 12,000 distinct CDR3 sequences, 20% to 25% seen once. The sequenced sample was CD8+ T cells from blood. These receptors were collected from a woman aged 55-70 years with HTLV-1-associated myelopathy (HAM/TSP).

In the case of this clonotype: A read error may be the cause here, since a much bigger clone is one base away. The CDR3 DNA reads TGTGCCAGCAGAATCGCCGCGGCAGGGGTGGACTACGAGCAGTACTTC. As protein: CASRIAAAGVDYEQYF. The chain combines TRBV11-2 with TRBJ2-7; weak D call: TRBD1 (6 bases). The germline V gene encodes CDR1 SGHAT and CDR2 FQNNGV. V lost 6 bases to trimming and J lost 3 bases, with 21 bases between them. There are 16 residues in the CDR3.

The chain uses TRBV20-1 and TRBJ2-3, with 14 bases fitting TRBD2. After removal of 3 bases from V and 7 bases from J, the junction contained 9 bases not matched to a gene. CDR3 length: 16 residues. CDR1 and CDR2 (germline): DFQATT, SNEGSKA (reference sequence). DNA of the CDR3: TGCAGTGCTAGCCCGACTAGCGGGGGGGCCCGCTATACGCAGTATTTT. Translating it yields CSASPTSGGARYTQYF.

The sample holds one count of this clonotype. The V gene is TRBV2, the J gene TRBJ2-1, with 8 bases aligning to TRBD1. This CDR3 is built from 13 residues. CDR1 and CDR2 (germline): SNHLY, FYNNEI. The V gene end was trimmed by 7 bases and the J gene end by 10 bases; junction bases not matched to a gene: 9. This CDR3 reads CASISRTGREQFF. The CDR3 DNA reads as TGTGCCAGCATTTCTCGGACAGGGCGCGAGCAGTTCTTC.

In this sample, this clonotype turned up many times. The CDR3 protein is CSARASGGRETQYF. Written as DNA, the CDR3 is TGCAGTGCTAGGGCTAGCGGGGGTCGGGAGACCCAGTACTTC. The chain uses TRBV20-1 and TRBJ2-5; 10 bases fit TRBD2. V lost 3 bases, J lost 5 bases, and 6 bases stayed unmatched. The CDR3 runs 14 residues. The germline V gene encodes CDR1 DFQATT and CDR2 SNEGSKA (reference sequence).

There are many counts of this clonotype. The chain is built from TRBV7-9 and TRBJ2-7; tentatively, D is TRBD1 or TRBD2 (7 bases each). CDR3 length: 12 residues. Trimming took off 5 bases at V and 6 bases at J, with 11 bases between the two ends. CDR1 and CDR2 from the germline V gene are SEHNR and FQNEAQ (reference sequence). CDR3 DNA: TGTGCCAGCAGCCCCAGGGGGGGCGAGCAGTACTTC. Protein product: CASSPRGGEQYF.

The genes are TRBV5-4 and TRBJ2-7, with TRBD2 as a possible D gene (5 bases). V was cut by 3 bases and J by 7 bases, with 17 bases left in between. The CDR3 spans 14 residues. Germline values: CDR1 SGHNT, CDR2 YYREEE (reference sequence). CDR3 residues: CASSSDGPSGEQYF. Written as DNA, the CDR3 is TGTGCCAGCAGCTCAGACGGACCTTCGGGAGAGCAGTACTTC.

DNA of the CDR3: TGTGCCAGCAGTGAGGAGGGGCGCGCTGAAGCTTTCTTT. Its protein product is CASSEEGRAEAFF. The chain is built from TRBV2 and TRBJ1-1, with D tentatively TRBD1 (5 bases). The germline V gene has CDR1 SNHLY and CDR2 FYNNEI. V was trimmed by 3 bases and J by 6 bases, leaving 11 bases between them. This CDR3 has 13 residues.

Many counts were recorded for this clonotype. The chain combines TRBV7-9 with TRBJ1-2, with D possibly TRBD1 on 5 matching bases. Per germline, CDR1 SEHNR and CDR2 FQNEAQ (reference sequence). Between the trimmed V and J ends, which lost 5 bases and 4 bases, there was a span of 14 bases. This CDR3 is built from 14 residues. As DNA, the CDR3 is TGTGCCAGCAGCGCTCAGGGTGGGGGCTATGGCTACACCTTC. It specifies CASSAQGGGYGYTF.

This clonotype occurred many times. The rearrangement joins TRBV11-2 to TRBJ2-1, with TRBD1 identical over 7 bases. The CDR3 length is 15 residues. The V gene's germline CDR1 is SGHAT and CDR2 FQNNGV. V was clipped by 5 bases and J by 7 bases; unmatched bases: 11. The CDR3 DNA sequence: TGTGCCAGCAGCGAACGATCGACAGGGATGAATGAGCAGTTCTTC. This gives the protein CASSERSTGMNEQFF. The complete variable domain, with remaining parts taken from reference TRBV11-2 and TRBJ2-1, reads EAGVAQSPRYKIIEKRQSVAFWCNPISGHATLYWYQQILGQGPKLLIQFQNNGVVDDSQLPKDRFSAERLKGVDSTLKIQPAKLEDSAVYLCASSERSTGMNEQFFGPGTRLTVL.

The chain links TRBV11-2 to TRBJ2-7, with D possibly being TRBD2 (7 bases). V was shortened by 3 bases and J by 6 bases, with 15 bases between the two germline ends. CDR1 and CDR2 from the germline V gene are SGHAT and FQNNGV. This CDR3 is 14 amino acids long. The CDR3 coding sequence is TGTGCCAGCAGCTTGGGGAGGGGGGTGGCCGAGCAGTACTTC. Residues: CASSLGRGVAEQYF.